This TCR beta chain was sequenced during a study of shared clonotypes between healthy human individuals. Background on the study: Three plates were used per donor for CD4 naive, three for CD4 memory, two for CD8 naive and one for CD8 memory.

A CD45RA-negative memory subset and a CD45RA+ naive subset were separated from the CD4+ cells. CDR1 and CDR2 (germline): LNHDA, SQIVND (reference sequence). Trimming shortened V by 7 bases and J by 0 bases, and 18 bases separated the two germline ends. The CDR3 is 17 amino acids. The study ran the assay at deep level. Original methodology: Junction-only sequences produced by ImmunoSEQ had no quality scores, so filtering differed. The method was immunoSEQ multiplex PCR; TCRdb's version includes in-frame clones alone and lacks a portion of them. The V and J calls and the clone size are those of that table, but D and trimming were determined from the DNA. The sample yields 2 million to 2.5 million clones, over 90% seen once.

What was sequenced was naive CD4+ T cells from PBMCs. Subset given: CD45RA+ positively selected. The chain combines TRBV19 with TRBJ1-4; no definite D call. The clonotype originates from a man aged 18 to 35 in good health. Some clones in this sample may be carry-over from other donors' samples. For the CDR3, the DNA is TGTGCCAGTACGCGCCAACCCGGGAGATCAACTAATGAAAAACTGTTTTTT. Translation gives CASTRQPGRSTNEKLFF.